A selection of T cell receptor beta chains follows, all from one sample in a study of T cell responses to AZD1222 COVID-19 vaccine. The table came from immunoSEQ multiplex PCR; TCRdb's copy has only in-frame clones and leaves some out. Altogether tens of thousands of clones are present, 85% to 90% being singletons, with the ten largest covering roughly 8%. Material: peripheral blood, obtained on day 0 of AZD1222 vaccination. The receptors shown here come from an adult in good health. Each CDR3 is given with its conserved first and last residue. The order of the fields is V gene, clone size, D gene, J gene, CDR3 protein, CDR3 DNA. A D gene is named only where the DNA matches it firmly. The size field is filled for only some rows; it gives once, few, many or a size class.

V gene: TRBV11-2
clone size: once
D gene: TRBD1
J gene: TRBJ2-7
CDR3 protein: CASSLFIGTGGFHEQYF
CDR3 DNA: TGTGCCAGCAGCTTGTTTATAGGGACAGGGGGCTTCCACGAGCAGTACTTC

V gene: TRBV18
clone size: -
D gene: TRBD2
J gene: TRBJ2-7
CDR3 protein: CASSPRTSNVDEQYF
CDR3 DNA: TGTGCCAGCTCACCTCGGACTAGCAATGTCGACGAGCAGTACTTC

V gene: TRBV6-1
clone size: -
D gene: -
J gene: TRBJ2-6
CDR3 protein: CASSEGSGANVLTF
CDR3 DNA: TGTGCCAGCAGTGAAGGGTCTGGGGCCAACGTCCTGACTTTC

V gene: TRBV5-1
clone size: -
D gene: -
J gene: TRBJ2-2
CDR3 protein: CASSFFGNTGELFF
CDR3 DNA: TGCGCCAGCAGCTTTTTCGGGAACACCGGGGAGCTGTTTTTT

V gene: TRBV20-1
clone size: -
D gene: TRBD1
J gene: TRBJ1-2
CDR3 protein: CSANRGDGYTF
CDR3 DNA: TGCAGTGCTAACAGGGGAGATGGCTACACCTTC

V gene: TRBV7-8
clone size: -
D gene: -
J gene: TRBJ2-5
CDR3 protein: CASSRGDVETQYF
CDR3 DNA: TGTGCCAGCAGCCGCGGGGACGTAGAGACCCAGTACTTC

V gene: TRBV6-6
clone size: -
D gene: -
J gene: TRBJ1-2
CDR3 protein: CASSYSRGHGYTF
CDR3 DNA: TGTGCCAGCAGTTACTCCAGGGGCCATGGCTACACCTTC

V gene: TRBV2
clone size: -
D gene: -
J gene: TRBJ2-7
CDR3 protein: CASGSPSNREQYF
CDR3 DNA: TGTGCCAGCGGATCCCCGTCGAATAGGGAGCAGTACTTC

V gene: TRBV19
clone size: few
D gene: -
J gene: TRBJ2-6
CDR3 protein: CASRPGAGANVLTF
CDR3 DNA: TGTGCCAGTAGACCGGGGGCTGGGGCCAACGTCCTGACTTTC

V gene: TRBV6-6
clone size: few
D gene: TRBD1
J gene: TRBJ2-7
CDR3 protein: CASSGPQGVQEQYF
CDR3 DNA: TGTGCCAGCAGTGGCCCACAGGGGGTGCAGGAGCAGTACTTC

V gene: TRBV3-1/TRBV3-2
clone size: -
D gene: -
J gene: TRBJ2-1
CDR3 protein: CASSQNGPLGRFF
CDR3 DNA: TGTGCCAGCAGCCAGAACGGGCCCCTCGGACGGTTCTTC

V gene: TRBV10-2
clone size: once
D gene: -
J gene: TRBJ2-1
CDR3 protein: CASSNSPRHEQFF
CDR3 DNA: TGCGCCAGCAGTAATAGCCCTCGCCATGAGCAGTTCTTC

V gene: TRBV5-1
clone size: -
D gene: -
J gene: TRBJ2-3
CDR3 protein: CASSLDRFPSGVRTDTQYF
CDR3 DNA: TGCGCCAGCAGCTTGGACCGATTTCCCTCAGGGGTGAGGACAGATACGCAGTATTTT

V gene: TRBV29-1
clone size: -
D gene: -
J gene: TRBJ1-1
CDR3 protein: CSVGGGTEAFF
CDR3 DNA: TGCAGCGTGGGAGGAGGAACTGAAGCTTTCTTT

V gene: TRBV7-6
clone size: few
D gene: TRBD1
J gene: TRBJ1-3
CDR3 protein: CASSLRSRGPGNTIYF
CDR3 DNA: TGTGCCAGCAGCTTAAGATCCAGGGGGCCTGGAAACACCATATATTTT

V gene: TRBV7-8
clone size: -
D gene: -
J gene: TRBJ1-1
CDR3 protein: CASSLVGAGRANTEAFF
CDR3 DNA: TGTGCCAGCAGCTTAGTGGGGGCGGGACGGGCAAACACTGAAGCTTTCTTT

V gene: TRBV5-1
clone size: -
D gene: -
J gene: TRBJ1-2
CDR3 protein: CASSLFGQLSNYGYTF
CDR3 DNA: TGCGCCAGCAGCTTGTTTGGACAGCTATCTAACTATGGCTACACCTTC

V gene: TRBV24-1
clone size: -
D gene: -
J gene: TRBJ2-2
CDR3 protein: CATSDEMRAGELFF
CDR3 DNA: TGTGCCACCAGTGATGAAATGCGGGCCGGGGAGCTGTTTTTT

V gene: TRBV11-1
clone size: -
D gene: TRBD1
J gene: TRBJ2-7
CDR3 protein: CASSFSWDSSYEQYF
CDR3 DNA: TGTGCCAGCAGCTTTTCGTGGGACAGCTCCTACGAGCAGTACTTC

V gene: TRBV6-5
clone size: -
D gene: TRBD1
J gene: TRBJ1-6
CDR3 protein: CASRAGGSYNSPLHF
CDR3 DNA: TGTGCCAGCAGAGCAGGGGGCTCCTATAATTCACCCCTCCACTTT

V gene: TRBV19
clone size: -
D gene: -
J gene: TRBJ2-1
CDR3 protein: CASSTGVSGNEQFF
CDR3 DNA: TGTGCCAGTAGCACGGGAGTAAGCGGCAATGAGCAGTTCTTC

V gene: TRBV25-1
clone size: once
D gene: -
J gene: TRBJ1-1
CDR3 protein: CASSVGRTEAFF
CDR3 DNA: TGTGCCAGCAGTGTGGGGCGCACTGAAGCTTTCTTT

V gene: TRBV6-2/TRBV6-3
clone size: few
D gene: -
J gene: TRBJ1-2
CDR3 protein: CASSYSNRYGYTF
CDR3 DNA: TGTGCCAGCAGTTACTCGAATCGCTATGGCTACACCTTC

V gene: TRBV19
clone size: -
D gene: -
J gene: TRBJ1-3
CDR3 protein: CASSIVAGSSGNTIYF
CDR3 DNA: TGTGCCAGTAGTATAGTGGCGGGAAGCTCTGGAAACACCATATATTTT

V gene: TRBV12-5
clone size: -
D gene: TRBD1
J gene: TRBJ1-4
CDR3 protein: CASGLGLGRGVGTNEKLFF
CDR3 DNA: TGTGCTAGTGGCCTCGGTCTCGGCAGGGGGGTAGGAACTAATGAAAAACTGTTTTTT

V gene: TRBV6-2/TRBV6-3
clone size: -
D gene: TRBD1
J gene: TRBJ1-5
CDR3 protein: CASSPTGVDQPQHF
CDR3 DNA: TGTGCCAGCAGCCCGACAGGGGTGGATCAGCCCCAGCATTTT

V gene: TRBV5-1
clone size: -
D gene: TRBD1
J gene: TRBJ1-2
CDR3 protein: CASSTGQGNYGYTF
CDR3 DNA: TGCGCCAGCAGCACGGGACAGGGAAACTATGGCTACACCTTC

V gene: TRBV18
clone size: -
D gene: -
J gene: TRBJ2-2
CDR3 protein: CASSSDLFITGELFF
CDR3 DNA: TGTGCCAGCTCATCTGATCTTTTCATAACCGGGGAGCTGTTTTTT

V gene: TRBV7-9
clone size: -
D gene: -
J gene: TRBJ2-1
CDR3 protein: CASRGLDRSAGVEQFF
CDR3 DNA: TGTGCCAGCAGAGGTCTGGACAGATCGGCGGGAGTTGAGCAGTTCTTC

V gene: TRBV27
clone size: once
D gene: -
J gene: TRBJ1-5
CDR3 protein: CASSFGGGWNQPQHF
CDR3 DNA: TGTGCCAGCAGTTTCGGAGGGGGGTGGAATCAGCCCCAGCATTTT

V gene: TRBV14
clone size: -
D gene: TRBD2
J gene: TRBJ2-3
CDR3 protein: CASSQDLLAGGTDTQYF
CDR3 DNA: TGTGCCAGCAGCCAAGACCTCCTAGCGGGGGGCACAGATACGCAGTATTTT

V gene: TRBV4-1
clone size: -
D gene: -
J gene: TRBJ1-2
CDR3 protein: CASSQTGGTNYGYTF
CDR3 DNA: TGCGCCAGCAGCCAAACCGGGGGGACTAACTATGGCTACACCTTC

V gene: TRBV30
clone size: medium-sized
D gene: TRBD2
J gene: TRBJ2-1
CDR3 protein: CAWTVAGTSGSNEQFF
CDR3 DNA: TGTGCCTGGACCGTAGCCGGGACTAGCGGGAGCAATGAGCAGTTCTTC

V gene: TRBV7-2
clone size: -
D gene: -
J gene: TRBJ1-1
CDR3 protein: CASSPPGRQNTEAFF
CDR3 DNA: TGTGCCAGCAGCCCACCAGGGCGGCAGAACACTGAAGCTTTCTTT

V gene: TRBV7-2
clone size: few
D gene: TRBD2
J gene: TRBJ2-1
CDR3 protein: CASSLLLAGVYNEQFF
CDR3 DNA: TGTGCCAGCAGCCTCCTCCTAGCGGGTGTCTACAATGAGCAGTTCTTC

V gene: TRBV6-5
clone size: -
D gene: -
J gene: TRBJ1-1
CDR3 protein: CASSYGHTNTEAFF
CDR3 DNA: TGTGCCAGCAGTTACGGCCATACGAACACTGAAGCTTTCTTT

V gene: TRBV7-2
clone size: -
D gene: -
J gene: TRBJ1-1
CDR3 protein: CASSFRGVGEAFF
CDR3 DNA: TGTGCCAGCAGCTTCAGAGGTGTCGGGGAAGCTTTCTTT

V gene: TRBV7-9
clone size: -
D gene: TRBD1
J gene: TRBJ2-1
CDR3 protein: CASSSRTGGNEQFF
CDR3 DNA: TGTGCCAGCAGCTCCAGGACAGGGGGGAATGAGCAGTTCTTC

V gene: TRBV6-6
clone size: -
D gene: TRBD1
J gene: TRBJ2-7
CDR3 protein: CASSYQDRDEQYF
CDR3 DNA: TGTGCCAGCAGTTACCAGGACAGGGACGAGCAGTACTTC

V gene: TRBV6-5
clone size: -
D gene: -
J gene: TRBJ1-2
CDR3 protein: CASSGDPPYGYTF
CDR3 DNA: TGTGCCAGCAGCGGGGATCCTCCCTATGGCTACACCTTC

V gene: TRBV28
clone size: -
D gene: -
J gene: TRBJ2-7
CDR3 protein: CASSLSAGATYEQYF
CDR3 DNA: TGTGCCAGCAGTTTAAGTGCAGGGGCAACCTACGAGCAGTACTTC

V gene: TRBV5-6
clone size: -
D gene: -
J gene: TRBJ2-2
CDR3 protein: CASSLEPTNTGELFF
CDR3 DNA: TGTGCCAGCAGCTTGGAGCCGACAAACACCGGGGAGCTGTTTTTT

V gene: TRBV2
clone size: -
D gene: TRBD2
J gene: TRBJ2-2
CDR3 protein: CASRDTSVGTGELFF
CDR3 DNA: TGTGCCAGCAGGGATACTAGCGTAGGCACCGGGGAGCTGTTTTTT

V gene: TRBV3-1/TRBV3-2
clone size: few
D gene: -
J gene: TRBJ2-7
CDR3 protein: CASSQVHEQYF
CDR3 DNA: TGTGCCAGCAGCCAAGTTCACGAGCAGTACTTC

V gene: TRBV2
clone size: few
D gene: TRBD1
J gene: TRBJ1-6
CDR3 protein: CARAGQHNSPLHF
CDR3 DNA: TGTGCCAGAGCGGGACAGCATAATTCACCCCTCCACTTT

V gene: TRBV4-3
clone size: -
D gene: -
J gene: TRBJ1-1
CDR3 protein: CASSQDSGRLNTEAFF
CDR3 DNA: TGCGCCAGCAGCCAAGACTCAGGGAGGCTGAACACTGAAGCTTTCTTT

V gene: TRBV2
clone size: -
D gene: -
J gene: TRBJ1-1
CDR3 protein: CASSEDILNTEAFF
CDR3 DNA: TGTGCCAGCAGTGAGGACATCCTGAACACTGAAGCTTTCTTT

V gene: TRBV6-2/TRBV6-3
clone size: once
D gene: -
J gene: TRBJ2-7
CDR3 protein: CASSSLAQRSYEQYF
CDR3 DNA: TGTGCCAGCAGTTCCTTAGCGCAACGCTCCTACGAGCAGTACTTC

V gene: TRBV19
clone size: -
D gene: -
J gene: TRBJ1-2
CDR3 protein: CASSRPGHYGYTF
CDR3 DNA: TGTGCCAGTAGTAGACCGGGACATTATGGCTACACCTTC

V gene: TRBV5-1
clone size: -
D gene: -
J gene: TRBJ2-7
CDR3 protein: CASSLARTGIPYEQYF
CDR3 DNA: TGCGCCAGCAGCTTGGCGAGGACGGGGATTCCCTACGAGCAGTACTTC

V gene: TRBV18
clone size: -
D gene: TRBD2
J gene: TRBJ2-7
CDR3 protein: CASSPSGGSSYEQYF
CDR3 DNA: TGTGCCAGCTCACCCAGCGGGGGGAGCTCCTACGAGCAGTACTTC

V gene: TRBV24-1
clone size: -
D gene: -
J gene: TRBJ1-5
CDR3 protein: CATSETGARNQPQHF
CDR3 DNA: TGTGCCACCAGTGAAACTGGGGCCCGGAATCAGCCCCAGCATTTT

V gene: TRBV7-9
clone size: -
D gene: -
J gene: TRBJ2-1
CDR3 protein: CASSPRGYEQFF
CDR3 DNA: TGTGCCAGCAGCCCCAGAGGCTATGAGCAGTTCTTC

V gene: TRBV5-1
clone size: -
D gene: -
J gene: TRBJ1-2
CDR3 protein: CASSWGTDDGYTF
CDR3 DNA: TGCGCCAGCAGCTGGGGGACTGATGATGGCTACACCTTC

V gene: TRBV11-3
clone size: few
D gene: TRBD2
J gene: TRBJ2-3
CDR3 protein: CASSLGGAGADTQYF
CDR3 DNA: TGTGCCAGCAGCTTAGGAGGAGCGGGAGCAGATACGCAGTATTTT